This entry lists 9 T cell receptor beta chains sequenced from one sample in a study of T cell repertoires in cytomegalovirus infection. TCRdb fed the reads into MiXCR, producing one record per CDR3 protein. This table has 450,000 to 650,000 distinct CDR3 sequences, approximately 25% appearing once. The sequenced material came from PBMCs. Receptors were obtained from a human donor in good health (CMV status not recorded). Some clones in this sample may be carry-over from other donors' samples.

This clonotype was counted once. The chain carries TRBV7-2 and TRBJ2-7, with D uncertain. The germline V gene encodes CDR1 SGHTA and CDR2 FQGNSA. The CDR3 contains 15 residues. V lost 2 bases, J lost 2 bases, and 13 bases lay in between. CDR3 in DNA: TGTGCCAGCAGCTTACCCGGGCACTACACCTACGAGCAGTACTTC. Encoded protein: CASSLPGHYTYEQYF. Looking up the rest from reference TRBV7-2 and TRBJ2-7 gives the full variable domain: GAGVSQSPSNKVTEKGKDVELRCDPISGHTALYWYRQSLGQGLEFLIYFQGNSAPDKSGLPSDRFSAERTGGSVSTLTIQRTQQEDSAVYLCASSLPGHYTYEQYFGPGTRLTVT.

J is TRBJ1-2 and V is TRBV6-2 or TRBV6-3; D unresolved. Germline CDR1 and CDR2: MNHEY and SVGEGT. V was pared by 8 bases and J by 4 bases, with 2 bases between. The CDR3 loop spans 9 amino acids. DNA for the CDR3: TGTGCCAGCGGCTATGGCTACACCTTC. Translation: CASGYGYTF.

There are a few counts of this clonotype. The chain employs TRBV7-9 and TRBJ2-2; D tentatively reads TRBD1 or TRBD2 (5 bases each). Looked up from germline, CDR1 is SEHNR and CDR2 is FQNEAQ (reference sequence). The length of the CDR3 is 17 residues. Trimming pared 3 bases from V and 3 bases from J, leaving 17 bases between. The CDR3 DNA sequence: TGTGCCAGCAGCTTCTTGTTCGGGGCTCGGGACACCGGGGAGCTGTTTTTT. It translates to CASSFLFGARDTGELFF.

The table lists this clonotype with a few counts. Germline and junction disagree at one end, which may indicate a read error. V and J are TRBV10-2 and TRBJ1-3; no firm D call. Looked up from germline, CDR1 is WSHSY and CDR2 is SAAADI. The CDR3 contains 13 residues. CDR3 protein: CASSDSDARVRDF. DNA for the CDR3: TGCGCCAGCAGTGATTCGGACGCCCGGGTGCGAGATTTT.

This clonotype appeared a few times. The chain uses TRBV12-3 or TRBV12-4 and TRBJ1-5; D not certain. V lost 11 bases, J lost 5 bases, and 7 bases lay in between. The CDR3 spans 10 residues. CDR3 in DNA: TGTGCCCTAGGCCATCAGCCCCAGCATTTT. Its translation is CALGHQPQHF.

The chain uses TRBV5-6 and TRBJ2-5; 10 nucleotides line up with TRBD1. Looked up from germline, CDR1 is SGHDT and CDR2 is YYEEEE. CDR3 length: 14 residues. V shed 4 bases, J shed 5 bases, and the junction held 5 bases outside the gene matches. The CDR3 DNA reads as TGTGCCAGCAGCCGGGACAGGGGAGCGGAGACCCAGTACTTC. The encoded protein is CASSRDRGAETQYF. Together with reference TRBV5-6 and TRBJ2-5, the CDR3 gives the full variable domain: DAGVTQSPTHLIKTRGQQVTLRCSPKSGHDTVSWYQQALGQGPQFIFQYYEEEERQRGNFPDRFSGHQFPNYSSELNVNALLLGDSALYLCASSRDRGAETQYFGPGTRLLVL.

This clonotype occurred once. The rearrangement links TRBV6-5 to TRBJ2-7; tentatively, D is TRBD2 (5 bases). CDR3 size: 13 residues. V was pared by 0 bases and J by 6 bases, with 9 bases between. Germline V CDR1 and CDR2: MNHEY, SVGAGI. The CDR3 spells CASSYSTGSEQYV. The CDR3 DNA reads as TGTGCCAGCAGTTACTCAACGGGGAGCGAGCAGTACGTC.

The sample holds many counts of this clonotype. This chain uses TRBV7-2 with TRBJ2-5, with 13 bases lining up with TRBD2. The CDR3 sequence is 15 residues long. Germline assignment: CDR1 SGHTA and CDR2 FQGNSA. Trimming cost V 6 bases and J 2 bases; bases outside gene matches: 3. The CDR3 region has the DNA TGTGCCAGCAGACTAGCGGGAGGGAGACAAGAGACCCAGTACTTC. It codes for CASRLAGGRQETQYF. Combining the CDR3 with reference TRBV7-2 and TRBJ2-5 gives the whole variable domain GAGVSQSPSNKVTEKGKDVELRCDPISGHTALYWYRQSLGQGLEFLIYFQGNSAPDKSGLPSDRFSAERTGGSVSTLTIQRTQQEDSAVYLCASRLAGGRQETQYFGPGTRLLVL.

The chain couples TRBV29-1 to TRBJ1-1; no firm D call. CDR1 is SQVTM and CDR2 is ANQGSEA in the germline V gene. Trimming took 0 bases from V and 4 from J, leaving 15 bases between them. The CDR3 has 15 amino acids. CDR3 region: CSVEEGGRRSTEAFF. The DNA for the CDR3 is TGCAGCGTTGAAGAAGGAGGCAGGAGGAGCACTGAAGCTTTCTTT.